This T cell receptor (beta chain) was identified during a study of control samples from healthy donors and cancer patients. Germline lookup yields CDR1 MDHEN and CDR2 SYDVKM. This CDR3 is 14 amino acids long. V shed 4 bases and J shed 2 bases, with 9 bases lying between them. Profiling relied on immunoSEQ multiplex PCR, and the TCRdb table lists in-frame clones only, not all of them. The sample records about 190,000 clones, 85% to 95% being singletons. The sequenced sample was blood. V usage is TRBV28 and J usage is TRBJ1-5, with a weak D call TRBD1 (6 bases). This receptor was identified in a man between 18 and 35 years old in good health. DNA for the CDR3: TGTGCCAGCAGTTCAAGACAGGGCAATCAGCCCCAGCATTTT. As protein: CASSSRQGNQPQHF.